This TCR beta chain derives from a study of cytomegalovirus exposure and HLA in healthy donors. Study results and limitations: The study found most TCR sequences rare, yet found some public TCRs in many donors. When presence/absence was analysed, sequencing depth was taken to be roughly uniform across donors.

Trimming took 6 bases from V and 0 from J; bases not matched to a gene: 8. In germline, CDR1 is SNHLY, CDR2 FYNNEI. This CDR3 has 16 residues. Concerning this clone itself: Its antigen is not identified.

Primers included in the PCR were 60 Vbeta and 13 Jbeta primers. The protocol was immunoSEQ multiplex PCR, while the TCRdb copy is restricted to in-frame clones and leaves out a portion. The sample holds 89,000 or so clones, about 80% seen once. This chain uses TRBV2 with TRBJ2-3, with TRBD2 identical over 8 bases. The material sequenced was PBMCs. This receptor was taken from a man aged 18 to 29 in good health and CMV-seropositive. For the CDR3, the DNA is TGTGCCAGCAGAGGAATGGAGCGGGGGAGCACAGATACGCAGTATTTT. As protein: CASRGMERGSTDTQYF. Full variable domain (rest looked up from reference TRBV2 and TRBJ2-3): EPEVTQTPSHQVTQMGQEVILRCVPISNHLYFYWYRQILGQKVEFLVSFYNNEISEKSEIFDDQFSVERPDGSNFTLKIRSTKLEDSAMYFCASRGMERGSTDTQYFGPGTRLTVL.